The entry below describes one T cell receptor (beta chain). The antigen is undetermined. V shed 5 bases and J 8 bases; nucleotides not matched to a gene: 4. Germline lookup yields CDR1 MDHEN and CDR2 SYDVKM. This CDR3 has 14 amino acids. These data belong to a study of T cell responses to AZD1222 COVID-19 vaccine. Study results and limitations: There were vaccine-associated CD4 TCRs across spike, dominant at 160-218 and 743-854. Baseline seropositivity characterized only 5 to 7 AZD1222 recipients. White British ancestry dominated among donors, who included more females, and clonal diversity was possibly underestimated.

TCRdb's copy holds only in-frame clones and misses some; the assay was immunoSEQ multiplex PCR. The sample consists of around 130,000 clones, approximately 86% of them appearing once. The sequencing here drew on peripheral blood, taken 28 days after the second AZD1222 dose. The source of this sequence is an adult who received the AZD1222 COVID-19 vaccine. V gene TRBV28 combines with J gene TRBJ2-3; 13 bases are a match to TRBD2. This chain's CDR3 is CASSRTSGGGTQYF. In DNA, the CDR3 is TGTGCCAGCAGTCGGACTAGCGGGGGAGGTACGCAGTATTTT.